The rows below give T cell receptor beta chains drawn from one sample of a study of T-cell memory formation after mild COVID-19. TCRdb fed the 5' RACE reads into MiXCR, producing one record per CDR3 protein. The sample includes 150,000 or so distinct CDR3 sequences, roughly 28% of them seen just once. Sequenced input: PBMCs or a T cell subset sorted from them (not recorded which). These receptors all stem from an adult woman who had mild COVID-19 (a few samples of this study predate the infection). Cell type and time point are not known. The CDR3 runs from the conserved cysteine through the conserved F or W. The order of the fields is CDR3 protein, CDR3 DNA, clone size, J gene, V gene, D gene. D genes are given only for firm matches. Not every row has a clone size; where given, it reads once, few, many or a size class.

cdr3_aa: CASSRSGLFQETQYF
cdr3_nt: TGTGCCAGCAGCCGGAGCGGGCTGTTTCAAGAGACCCAGTACTTC
clone_size: -
j_call: TRBJ2-5
v_call: TRBV7-2
d_call: -

cdr3_aa: CASRDTGRRAADTQYF
cdr3_nt: TGTGCCAGCAGAGATACGGGACGGCGAGCGGCAGATACGCAGTATTTT
clone_size: few
j_call: TRBJ2-3
v_call: TRBV12-3/TRBV12-4
d_call: -

cdr3_aa: CASSPWDSSANVLTF
cdr3_nt: TGTGCCAGCAGCCCCTGGGACAGTTCGGCCAACGTCCTGACTTTC
clone_size: many
j_call: TRBJ2-6
v_call: TRBV7-9
d_call: TRBD1

cdr3_aa: CASRPGQQIYGYTF
cdr3_nt: TGTGCCAGCAGGCCGGGACAGCAGATCTATGGCTACACCTTC
clone_size: few
j_call: TRBJ1-2
v_call: TRBV27
d_call: TRBD1

cdr3_aa: CASSPSGTVGELFF
cdr3_nt: TGTGCCAGCAGCCCCAGCGGGACCGTCGGGGAGCTGTTTTTT
clone_size: many
j_call: TRBJ2-2
v_call: TRBV7-2
d_call: TRBD2

cdr3_aa: CASSLPPTSGRAGVEDTQYF
cdr3_nt: TGTGCCAGCAGCCTCCCCCCCACTAGCGGGAGGGCCGGGGTTGAAGATACGCAGTATTTT
clone_size: many
j_call: TRBJ2-3
v_call: TRBV7-2
d_call: TRBD2

cdr3_aa: CASSFGQSGSYNEQFF
cdr3_nt: TGTGCCAGCAGCTTCGGTCAGAGCGGCTCCTACAATGAGCAGTTCTTC
clone_size: -
j_call: TRBJ2-1
v_call: TRBV7-3
d_call: -

cdr3_aa: CAISESKVGWSSYNEQFF
cdr3_nt: TGTGCCATCAGTGAGTCGAAAGTTGGCTGGAGCTCCTACAATGAGCAGTTCTTC
clone_size: -
j_call: TRBJ2-1
v_call: TRBV10-3
d_call: -

cdr3_aa: CATSDFSGGGYTF
cdr3_nt: TGTGCCACCAGTGATTTCTCGGGTGGCGGCTACACCTTC
clone_size: -
j_call: TRBJ1-2
v_call: TRBV24-1
d_call: -

cdr3_aa: CASSQGEGTEAFF
cdr3_nt: TGTGCCAGCAGCCAAGGCGAGGGGACTGAAGCTTTCTTT
clone_size: few
j_call: TRBJ1-1
v_call: TRBV3-1
d_call: -

cdr3_aa: CASSLTSGLAIFNEQFF
cdr3_nt: TGTGCCAGCAGCCTAACGTCGGGACTAGCCATCTTCAATGAGCAGTTCTTC
clone_size: -
j_call: TRBJ2-1
v_call: TRBV7-9
d_call: TRBD2

cdr3_aa: CASSPPSGEYEQYF
cdr3_nt: TGTGCCAGCTCACCGCCTAGCGGGGAATACGAGCAGTACTTC
clone_size: few
j_call: TRBJ2-7
v_call: TRBV18
d_call: TRBD2

cdr3_aa: CASSQDIAGVGEQYF
cdr3_nt: TGTGCCAGCAGCCAAGATATAGCGGGGGTCGGCGAGCAGTACTTC
clone_size: -
j_call: TRBJ2-7
v_call: TRBV4-2
d_call: TRBD2

cdr3_aa: CASSEGASSGYNEQFF
cdr3_nt: TGTGCCAGCAGCGAGGGGGCCTCTAGCGGGTACAATGAGCAGTTCTTC
clone_size: -
j_call: TRBJ2-1
v_call: TRBV5-6
d_call: -

cdr3_aa: CASSHGGLSNIQYF
cdr3_nt: TGTGCCAGCAGCCACGGTGGGCTGTCGAACATTCAGTACTTC
clone_size: few
j_call: TRBJ2-4
v_call: TRBV14
d_call: -

cdr3_aa: CASREQRPLSHTIYF
cdr3_nt: TGTGCCAGCAGAGAACAGCGACCTCTGAGTCACACCATATATTTT
clone_size: -
j_call: TRBJ1-3
v_call: TRBV2
d_call: -

cdr3_aa: CSVEDQNRGGEQYF
cdr3_nt: TGCAGCGTTGAAGATCAAAACAGGGGAGGCGAGCAGTACTTC
clone_size: few
j_call: TRBJ2-7
v_call: TRBV29-1
d_call: -

cdr3_aa: CASSQSWNLGTEAFF
cdr3_nt: TGTGCCAGCAGCCAAAGTTGGAACCTAGGGACTGAAGCTTTCTTT
clone_size: few
j_call: TRBJ1-1
v_call: TRBV14
d_call: -

cdr3_aa: CASSRTAYNQPQHF
cdr3_nt: TGTGCCAGCAGCCGGACAGCGTACAATCAGCCCCAGCATTTT
clone_size: once
j_call: TRBJ1-5
v_call: TRBV14
d_call: -

cdr3_aa: CASSDIAIQETQYF
cdr3_nt: TGTGCCAGCAGTGACATAGCGATCCAAGAGACCCAGTACTTC
clone_size: few
j_call: TRBJ2-5
v_call: TRBV2
d_call: -

cdr3_aa: CASSPTGTSRNIQYF
cdr3_nt: TGTGCCAGCAGCCCTACCGGGACTAGTAGAAACATTCAGTACTTC
clone_size: -
j_call: TRBJ2-4
v_call: TRBV3-1
d_call: TRBD2

cdr3_aa: CASTGGFQLNTEAFF
cdr3_nt: TGCGCCAGCACCGGGGGGTTTCAGCTGAACACTGAAGCTTTCTTT
clone_size: -
j_call: TRBJ1-1
v_call: TRBV5-1
d_call: -

cdr3_aa: CASSRDRLYYGYTF
cdr3_nt: TGCGCCAGCAGCCGGGACAGGCTTTACTATGGCTACACCTTC
clone_size: few
j_call: TRBJ1-2
v_call: TRBV4-1
d_call: TRBD1

cdr3_aa: CASSLLRGPHTGELYF
cdr3_nt: TGTGCCAGCAGCTTATTAAGGGGACCCCACACCGGGGAGCTGTATTTT
clone_size: -
j_call: TRBJ2-2
v_call: TRBV7-2
d_call: -

cdr3_aa: CSVDTGTGLYAF
cdr3_nt: TGCAGCGTTGACACCGGGACAGGGCTGTATGCCTTC
clone_size: few
j_call: TRBJ1-2
v_call: TRBV29-1
d_call: TRBD1

cdr3_aa: CASSLDVASTGELFF
cdr3_nt: TGTGCCAGCAGCTTAGACGTAGCGAGCACCGGGGAGCTGTTTTTT
clone_size: -
j_call: TRBJ2-2
v_call: TRBV7-9
d_call: -

cdr3_aa: CAISEGGYNEQFF
cdr3_nt: TGTGCCATCAGTGAGGGAGGGTACAATGAGCAGTTCTTC
clone_size: -
j_call: TRBJ2-1
v_call: TRBV10-3
d_call: -

cdr3_aa: CASSLARSTGELFF
cdr3_nt: TGTGCCAGCAGTTTAGCGCGGTCCACCGGGGAGCTGTTTTTT
clone_size: few
j_call: TRBJ2-2
v_call: TRBV12-3/TRBV12-4
d_call: -

cdr3_aa: CASSLAPGLRGGEQYF
cdr3_nt: TGTGCCAGCAGCTTAGCGCCAGGTCTCCGGGGAGGCGAGCAGTACTTC
clone_size: -
j_call: TRBJ2-7
v_call: TRBV7-9
d_call: -

cdr3_aa: CASIPSNQETQYF
cdr3_nt: TGTGCCAGCATACCCAGCAACCAAGAGACCCAGTACTTC
clone_size: few
j_call: TRBJ2-5
v_call: TRBV7-8
d_call: -

cdr3_aa: CASRLHSGDTQYF
cdr3_nt: TGTGCCAGCAGGCTCCATAGCGGGGATACGCAGTATTTT
clone_size: once
j_call: TRBJ2-3
v_call: TRBV12-3/TRBV12-4
d_call: TRBD2

cdr3_aa: CASTIAGTGGNTIYF
cdr3_nt: TGTGCCAGCACCATCGCCGGGACAGGGGGAAACACCATATATTTT
clone_size: -
j_call: TRBJ1-3
v_call: TRBV12-3/TRBV12-4
d_call: TRBD1

cdr3_aa: CASSLVGGNQPQHF
cdr3_nt: TGTGCCAGCAGCTTAGTGGGGGGAAATCAGCCCCAGCATTTT
clone_size: few
j_call: TRBJ1-5
v_call: TRBV7-8
d_call: -

cdr3_aa: CASSSQSAQNTEAFF
cdr3_nt: TGTGCCAGCAGTTCCCAGTCAGCCCAGAACACTGAAGCTTTCTTT
clone_size: many
j_call: TRBJ1-1
v_call: TRBV27
d_call: -

cdr3_aa: CSARGGAPSNEQFF
cdr3_nt: TGCAGTGCTAGAGGCGGGGCTCCCTCCAATGAGCAGTTCTTC
clone_size: -
j_call: TRBJ2-1
v_call: TRBV20-1
d_call: -

cdr3_aa: CSARTGRYEQYF
cdr3_nt: TGCAGCGCCAGGACAGGGCGATACGAGCAGTACTTC
clone_size: -
j_call: TRBJ2-7
v_call: TRBV29-1
d_call: TRBD1

cdr3_aa: CASGGGPGTDTQYF
cdr3_nt: TGTGCCAGCGGTGGGGGGCCAGGCACAGATACGCAGTATTTT
clone_size: -
j_call: TRBJ2-3
v_call: TRBV7-2
d_call: -

cdr3_aa: CASRPITGSGTEAFF
cdr3_nt: TGTGCCAGCAGACCAATAACAGGGTCAGGCACTGAAGCTTTCTTT
clone_size: -
j_call: TRBJ1-1
v_call: TRBV6-5
d_call: -

cdr3_aa: CASIPCPTSCNF
cdr3_nt: TGTGCCAGTATTCCCTGCCCGACTAGCTGTAACTTC
clone_size: -
j_call: TRBJ2-7
v_call: TRBV19
d_call: TRBD2

cdr3_aa: CASSLVGASQETQYF
cdr3_nt: TGTGCCAGCAGCTTAGTAGGGGCGAGCCAAGAGACCCAGTACTTC
clone_size: -
j_call: TRBJ2-5
v_call: TRBV7-2
d_call: -

cdr3_aa: CASSLDFLLTDTQYF
cdr3_nt: TGTGCCAGCAGCTTAGATTTCCTCCTCACAGATACGCAGTATTTT
clone_size: -
j_call: TRBJ2-3
v_call: TRBV7-9
d_call: -

cdr3_aa: CSARDGSLNQPQHF
cdr3_nt: TGCAGTGCTAGAGATGGAAGTTTAAATCAGCCCCAGCATTTT
clone_size: -
j_call: TRBJ1-5
v_call: TRBV20-1
d_call: -

cdr3_aa: CASSLRDRALETQYF
cdr3_nt: TGCGCCAGCAGCTTAAGGGACAGGGCCTTAGAGACCCAGTACTTC
clone_size: few
j_call: TRBJ2-5
v_call: TRBV5-1
d_call: TRBD1

cdr3_aa: CASSLRDRGVLYRDNEQFF
cdr3_nt: TGTGCCAGCAGTTTGAGGGACAGGGGCGTCCTATATCGAGACAATGAGCAGTTCTTC
clone_size: few
j_call: TRBJ2-1
v_call: TRBV12-3/TRBV12-4
d_call: TRBD1

cdr3_aa: CASSAGIGVEQYF
cdr3_nt: TGTGCCAGCAGCGCCGGCATTGGGGTCGAGCAGTACTTC
clone_size: once
j_call: TRBJ2-7
v_call: TRBV7-9
d_call: -

cdr3_aa: CASSTATGMSSYEQYF
cdr3_nt: TGTGCCAGCAGCACAGCGACAGGAATGAGCTCCTACGAGCAGTACTTC
clone_size: -
j_call: TRBJ2-7
v_call: TRBV5-5
d_call: -

cdr3_aa: CASSYPGTETQYF
cdr3_nt: TGTGCCAGCAGTTACCCCGGGACAGAGACCCAGTACTTC
clone_size: -
j_call: TRBJ2-5
v_call: TRBV6-5
d_call: -

cdr3_aa: CASSFMNTEAFF
cdr3_nt: TGTGCCAGCAGCTTCATGAACACTGAAGCTTTCTTT
clone_size: few
j_call: TRBJ1-1
v_call: TRBV11-2
d_call: -

cdr3_aa: CASGGQGGEQYF
cdr3_nt: TGCGCCAGCGGTGGACAGGGTGGCGAGCAGTACTTC
clone_size: -
j_call: TRBJ2-7
v_call: TRBV5-1
d_call: TRBD1

cdr3_aa: CASSLGLAGAGEQFF
cdr3_nt: TGTGCCAGCAGTCTAGGACTAGCGGGAGCAGGGGAGCAGTTCTTC
clone_size: few
j_call: TRBJ2-1
v_call: TRBV6-5
d_call: TRBD2

cdr3_aa: CASSVQGTDTQYF
cdr3_nt: TGTGCCAGCAGCGTACAAGGCACAGATACGCAGTATTTT
clone_size: -
j_call: TRBJ2-3
v_call: TRBV9
d_call: -

cdr3_aa: CASSLWQETQYF
cdr3_nt: TGTGCCAGCAGCTTGTGGCAAGAGACCCAGTACTTC
clone_size: few
j_call: TRBJ2-5
v_call: TRBV7-9
d_call: -

cdr3_aa: CASSPGQGSTYEQYF
cdr3_nt: TGTGCCAGCAGTCCGGGACAGGGGTCAACCTACGAGCAGTACTTC
clone_size: -
j_call: TRBJ2-7
v_call: TRBV27
d_call: TRBD1

cdr3_aa: CASSPPQVYEQYF
cdr3_nt: TGTGCCAGCTCACCACCACAAGTATACGAGCAGTACTTC
clone_size: -
j_call: TRBJ2-7
v_call: TRBV18
d_call: -